The T cell receptor (beta chain) under discussion was sequenced for a study of blood T cell repertoires in COVID-19. V shed 7 bases and J shed 5 bases, with 5 bases lying between them. CDR3 length: 11 residues. TCRdb's copy holds only in-frame clones and misses some; the assay was immunoSEQ multiplex PCR. The sample consists of 300,000 or so clones, roughly 90% of them appearing once. Sequencing was done on a sample of PBMCs or T cells enriched from blood (not recorded which). The sequence came from a woman aged 45-65 years who had been exposed to COVID-19. The chain links TRBV12-3 or TRBV12-4 to TRBJ2-2; D ambiguous. CDR3 DNA: TGTGCCAGCACCTTAACCGGGGAGCTGTTTTTT. Translated, it gives CASTLTGELFF.